What follows describes a single T cell receptor (beta chain). Its target is not known. It was genomic DNA that served as the template for profiling TCR beta VDJ and CDR3. Each CDR3 protein gets one entry after TCRdb re-called the reads with MiXCR. The sample contains under 200,000 distinct CDR3 sequences, about 45% of which appear only once. Before being chosen for sequencing, patients had shown CD8+CD57+ cell expansion by flow cytometry. The sample is drawn from a study of CD8+CD57+ T cells in acquired aplastic anemia. The germline V gene has CDR1 LNHNV and CDR2 YYDKDF (reference sequence). J lost 6 bases, V lost 5 bases, and 8 bases had no gene match. The CDR3 runs to 15 residues. Broader study findings: The study identified about 30 CD8+ CDR3 sequences shared by patients and controls. CD8+ Simpson's diversity in patients was not significantly different from that in controls.

The specimen was sorted CD4+, CD8+, or CD8+CD57+ T cells (not recorded which) from PBMCs. This TCR derives from a human donor with aplastic anemia. The chain combines TRBV15 with TRBJ2-1; 9 nucleotides match TRBD1. The CDR3 DNA reads TGTGCCACCAGCGGAAACAGGGGGCAAGTCAATGAGCAGTTCTTC. Protein: CATSGNRGQVNEQFF.